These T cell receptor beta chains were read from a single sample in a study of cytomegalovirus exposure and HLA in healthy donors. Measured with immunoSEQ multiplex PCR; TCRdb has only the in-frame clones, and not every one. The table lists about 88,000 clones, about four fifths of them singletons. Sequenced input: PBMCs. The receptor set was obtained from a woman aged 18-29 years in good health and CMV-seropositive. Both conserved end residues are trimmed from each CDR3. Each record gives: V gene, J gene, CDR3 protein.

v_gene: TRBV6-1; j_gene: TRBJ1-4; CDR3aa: ASSRDRGDEKLF
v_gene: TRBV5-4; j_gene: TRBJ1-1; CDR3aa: ASSSLLNTEAF
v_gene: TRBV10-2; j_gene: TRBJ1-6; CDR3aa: ASSEPGLVGSPLH
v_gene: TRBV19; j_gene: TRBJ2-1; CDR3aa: ASSIGGNEQF
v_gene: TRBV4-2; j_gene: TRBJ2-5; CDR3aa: ASSHVSLAGGQETQY
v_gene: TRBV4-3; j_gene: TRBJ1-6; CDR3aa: ASSLFPPGQRYNSPLH
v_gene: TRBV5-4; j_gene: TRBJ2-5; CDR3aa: ASSLGGIQKETQY
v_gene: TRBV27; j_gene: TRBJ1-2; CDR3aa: ASSSHGGHDYGYT
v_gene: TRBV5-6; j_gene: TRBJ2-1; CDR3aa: ASSPTTGLENNEQF
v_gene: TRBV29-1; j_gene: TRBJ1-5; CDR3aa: SVGADLNQPQH
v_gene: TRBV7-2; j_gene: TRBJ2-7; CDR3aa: ASSLGAGGTSYEQY
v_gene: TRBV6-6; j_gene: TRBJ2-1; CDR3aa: ASSYASPQPSNEQF
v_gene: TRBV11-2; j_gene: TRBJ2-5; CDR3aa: ASRPGRGLPIGSETQY
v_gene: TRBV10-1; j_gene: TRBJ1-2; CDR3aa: ATNQGSYGYT
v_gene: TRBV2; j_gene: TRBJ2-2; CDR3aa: ASSGQGFGELF
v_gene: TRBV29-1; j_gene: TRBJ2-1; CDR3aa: SVQTSGIFDEQF
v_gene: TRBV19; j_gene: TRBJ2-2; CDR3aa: ASSIGTSGTTGELF
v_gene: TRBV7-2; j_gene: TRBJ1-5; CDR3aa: ASSPQTGGYNQPQH
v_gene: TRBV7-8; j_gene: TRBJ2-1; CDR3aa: ASSALAGSYNEQF
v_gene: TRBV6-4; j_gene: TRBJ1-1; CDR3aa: ASSDSNRGNTEAF
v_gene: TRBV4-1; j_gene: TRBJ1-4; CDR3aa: ASSQDRGANEKLF
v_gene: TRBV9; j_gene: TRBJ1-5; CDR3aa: ASSPGQGEQPQH
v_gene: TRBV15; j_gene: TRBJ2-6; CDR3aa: ATSRDQTRSGANVLT
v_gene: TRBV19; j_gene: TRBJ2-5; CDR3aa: ASSVRGGGSFETQY
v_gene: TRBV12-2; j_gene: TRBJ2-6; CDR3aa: ASRLDVRSSGANVLT
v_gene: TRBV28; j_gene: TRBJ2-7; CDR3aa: ASRRATGGSAEQY
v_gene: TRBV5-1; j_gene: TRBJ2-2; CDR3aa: ATTQGARDTGELF
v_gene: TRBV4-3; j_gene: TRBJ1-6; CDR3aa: ASSQDRGGQRNSPLH
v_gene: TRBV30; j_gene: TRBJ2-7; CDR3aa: AWSNPGQGAEYEQY
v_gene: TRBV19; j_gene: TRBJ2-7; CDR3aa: ASSNQAGQGRSSYEQY
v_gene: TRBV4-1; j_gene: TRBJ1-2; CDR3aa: ASSQTRDSYYGYT
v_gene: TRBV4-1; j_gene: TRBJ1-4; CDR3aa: ASSQPLGVNEKLF
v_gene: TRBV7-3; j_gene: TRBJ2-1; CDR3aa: ASSLKPAGARFYNEQF
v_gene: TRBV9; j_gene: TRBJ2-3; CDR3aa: ASSVTSGGYTDTQY
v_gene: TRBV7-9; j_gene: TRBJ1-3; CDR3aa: ASSYRGSSGNTIY
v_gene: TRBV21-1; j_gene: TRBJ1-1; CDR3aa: ASSKETGEGEAF
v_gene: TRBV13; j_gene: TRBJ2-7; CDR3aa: ASSPGQGGYEQY
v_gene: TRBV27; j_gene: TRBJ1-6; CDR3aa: ASRPFDIHNSPLH
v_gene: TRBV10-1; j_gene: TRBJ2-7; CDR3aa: ASSDAAASGVDEQY
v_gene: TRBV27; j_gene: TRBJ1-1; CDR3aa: ASSLGGNTEAF
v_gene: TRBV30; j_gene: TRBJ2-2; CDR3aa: AWSATPGQGFTGELF
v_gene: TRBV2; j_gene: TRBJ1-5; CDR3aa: ASTRLRGNQPQH
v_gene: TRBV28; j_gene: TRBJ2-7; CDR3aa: ASTQGGEQY
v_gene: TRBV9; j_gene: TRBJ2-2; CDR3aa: ASSVQGNPGELF
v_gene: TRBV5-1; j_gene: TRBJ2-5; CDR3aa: ASSFNPMTSGGASGETQY
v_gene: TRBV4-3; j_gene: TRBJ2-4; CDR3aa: ASSQMGQGQNIQY
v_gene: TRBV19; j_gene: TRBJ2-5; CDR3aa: ASSGYGETQY
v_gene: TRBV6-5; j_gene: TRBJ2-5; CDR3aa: ASALQRLETQY
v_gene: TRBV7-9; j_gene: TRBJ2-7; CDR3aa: ASSLGYRDSYEQY
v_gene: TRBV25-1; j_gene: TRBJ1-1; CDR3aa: ASSRDRGYTEAF
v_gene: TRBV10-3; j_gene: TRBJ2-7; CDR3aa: AISGEGSENNYEQY